The clone carrying this TCR beta chain was detected only once. The sample belongs to a study of blood T cell repertoires in COVID-19. In the original workflow: Amplification of reference gene primers provided the estimated nucleated cell counts. Profiled with immunoSEQ multiplex PCR; TCRdb holds only in-frame clones, not every one. V, J and clone size are taken as reported in that table, and D and trimming were inferred from the DNA itself. The sample has a few hundred thousand clones, roughly 85% seen once; the top ten hold 3.8%. Enrolled through a virtual design, the participants were between roughly 18 and 100 years of age and came from some 26 US areas. Membership in each cohort depended on participant-reported clinical history. This TCR was sampled from a woman between 40 and 50 years old with acute COVID-19. The material sequenced was PBMCs or T cells enriched from blood (not recorded which).

This CDR3 is CASSLEGGSPGSYEQYF. The CDR3 DNA is TGCGCCAGCAGCTTGGAGGGCGGGAGCCCTGGCTCCTACGAGCAGTACTTC. The rearrangement joins TRBV5-1 to TRBJ2-7; 7 nucleotides line up with TRBD2. This CDR3 has 17 amino acids. CDR1 SGHRS and CDR2 YFSETQ come from the germline V gene. Trimming at V came to 0 bases and at J to 0 bases, leaving 9 bases not matched to a gene.